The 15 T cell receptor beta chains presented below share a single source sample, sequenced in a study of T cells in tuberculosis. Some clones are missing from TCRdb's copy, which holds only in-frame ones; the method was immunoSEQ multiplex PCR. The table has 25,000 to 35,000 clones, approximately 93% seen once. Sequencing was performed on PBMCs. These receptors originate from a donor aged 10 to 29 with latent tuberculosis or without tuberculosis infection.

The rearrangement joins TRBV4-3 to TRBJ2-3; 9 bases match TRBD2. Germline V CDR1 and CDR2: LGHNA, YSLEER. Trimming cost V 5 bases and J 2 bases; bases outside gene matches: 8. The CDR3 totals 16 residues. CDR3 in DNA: TGCGCCAGCAGCTCATTTTTAGCGGGGGTCACAGATACGCAGTATTTT. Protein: CASSSFLAGVTDTQYF.

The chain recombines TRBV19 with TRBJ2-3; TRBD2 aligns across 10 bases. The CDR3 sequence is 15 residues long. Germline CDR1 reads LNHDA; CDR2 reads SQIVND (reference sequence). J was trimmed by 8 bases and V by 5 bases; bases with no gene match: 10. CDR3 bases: TGTGCCAGTAGTTTAGGAACCGGGACTAGCGTTACGCAGTATTTT. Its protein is CASSLGTGTSVTQYF.

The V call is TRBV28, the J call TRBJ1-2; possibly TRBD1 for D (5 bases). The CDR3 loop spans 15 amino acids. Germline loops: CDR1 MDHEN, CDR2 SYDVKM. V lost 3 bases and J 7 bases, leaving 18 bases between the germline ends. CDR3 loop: CASSFGVYPGGGYTF. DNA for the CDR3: TGTGCCAGCAGTTTCGGGGTCTACCCCGGGGGTGGCTACACCTTC.

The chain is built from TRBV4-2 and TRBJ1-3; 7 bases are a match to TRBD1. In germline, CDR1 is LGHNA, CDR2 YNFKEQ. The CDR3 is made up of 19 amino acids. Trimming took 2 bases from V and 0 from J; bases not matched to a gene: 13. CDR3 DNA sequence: TGTGCCAGCAGCCAACCGGGACAGCGCTTAACCTCCTCTGGAAACACCATATATTTT. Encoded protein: CASSQPGQRLTSSGNTIYF.

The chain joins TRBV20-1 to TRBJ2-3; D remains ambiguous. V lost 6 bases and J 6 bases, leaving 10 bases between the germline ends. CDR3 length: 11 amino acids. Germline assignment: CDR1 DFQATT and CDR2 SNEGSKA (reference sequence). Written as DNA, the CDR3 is TGCAGTGCCCCAGTGAGGGATACGCAGTATTTT. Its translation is CSAPVRDTQYF.

CDR3 loop: CASSFRGTGYHYGYTF. The CDR3 nucleotides are TGTGCCAGTAGTTTCCGCGGGACAGGGTACCACTATGGCTACACCTTC. The V and J genes are TRBV19 and TRBJ1-2, with TRBD1 matching 9 bases. The CDR3 totals 16 residues. V shed 5 bases and J 3 bases; nucleotides not matched to a gene: 10. Germline-derived CDR1 and CDR2 are LNHDA and SQIVND (reference sequence).

The CDR3: CASSLSTGGLSSGANVLTF. The DNA of the CDR3 is TGTGCCAGCAGTTTATCTACAGGGGGACTAAGCTCTGGGGCCAACGTCCTGACTTTC. This chain links TRBV27 with TRBJ2-6; possibly TRBD1 for D (8 bases). In germline, CDR1 is MNHEY, CDR2 SMNVEV (reference sequence). V was shortened by 0 bases and J by 0 bases, with 15 bases between the two germline ends. The CDR3 has 19 residues. Drawing the rest from reference TRBV27 and TRBJ2-6, the complete variable domain is EAQVTQNPRYLITVTGKKLTVTCSQNMNHEYMSWYRQDPGLGLRQIYYSMNVEVTDKGDVPEGYKVSRKEKRNFPLILESPSPNQTSLYFCASSLSTGGLSSGANVLTFGAGSRLTVL.

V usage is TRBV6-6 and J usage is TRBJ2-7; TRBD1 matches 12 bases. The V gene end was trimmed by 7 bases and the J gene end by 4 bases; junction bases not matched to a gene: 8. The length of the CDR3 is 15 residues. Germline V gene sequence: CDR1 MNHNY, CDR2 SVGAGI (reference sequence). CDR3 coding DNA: TGTGCCAGCACCCGGGGGGGACAGGGGGCGTACGAGCAGTACTTC. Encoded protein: CASTRGGQGAYEQYF.

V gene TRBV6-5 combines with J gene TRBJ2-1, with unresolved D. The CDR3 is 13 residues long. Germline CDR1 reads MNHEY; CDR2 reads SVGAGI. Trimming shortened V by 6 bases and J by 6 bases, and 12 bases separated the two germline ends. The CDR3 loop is CASRKRAPNEQFF. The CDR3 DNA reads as TGTGCCAGCAGGAAGCGAGCCCCCAATGAGCAGTTCTTC.

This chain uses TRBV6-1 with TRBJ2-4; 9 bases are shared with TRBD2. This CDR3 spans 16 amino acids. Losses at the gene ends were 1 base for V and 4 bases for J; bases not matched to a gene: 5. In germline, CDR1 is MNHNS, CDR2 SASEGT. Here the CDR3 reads CASSEGLAVDKNIQYF. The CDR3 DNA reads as TGTGCCAGCAGTGAAGGACTAGCGGTCGATAAAAACATTCAGTACTTC.

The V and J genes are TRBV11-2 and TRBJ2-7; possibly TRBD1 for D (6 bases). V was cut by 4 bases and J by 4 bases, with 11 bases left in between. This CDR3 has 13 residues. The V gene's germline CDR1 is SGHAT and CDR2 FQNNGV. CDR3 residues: CASSSGQKYEQYF. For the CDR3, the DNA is TGTGCCAGCAGCTCAGGACAGAAGTACGAGCAGTACTTC. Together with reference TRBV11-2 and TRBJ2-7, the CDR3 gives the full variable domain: EAGVAQSPRYKIIEKRQSVAFWCNPISGHATLYWYQQILGQGPKLLIQFQNNGVVDDSQLPKDRFSAERLKGVDSTLKIQPAKLEDSAVYLCASSSGQKYEQYFGPGTRLTVT.

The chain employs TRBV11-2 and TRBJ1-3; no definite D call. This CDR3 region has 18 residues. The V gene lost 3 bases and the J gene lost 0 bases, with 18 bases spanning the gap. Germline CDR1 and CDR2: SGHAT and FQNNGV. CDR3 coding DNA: TGTGCCAGCAGCTTTTTAGGAACCCCCGGAGGCTCTGGAAACACCATATATTTT. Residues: CASSFLGTPGGSGNTIYF. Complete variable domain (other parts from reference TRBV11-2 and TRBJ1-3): EAGVAQSPRYKIIEKRQSVAFWCNPISGHATLYWYQQILGQGPKLLIQFQNNGVVDDSQLPKDRFSAERLKGVDSTLKIQPAKLEDSAVYLCASSFLGTPGGSGNTIYFGEGSWLTVV.

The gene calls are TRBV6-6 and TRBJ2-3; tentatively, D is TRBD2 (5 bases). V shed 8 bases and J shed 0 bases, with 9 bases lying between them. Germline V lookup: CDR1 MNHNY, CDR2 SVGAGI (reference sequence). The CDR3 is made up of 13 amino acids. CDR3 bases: TGTGCCAGCCGGGATAGCAGCACAGATACGCAGTATTTT. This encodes CASRDSSTDTQYF.

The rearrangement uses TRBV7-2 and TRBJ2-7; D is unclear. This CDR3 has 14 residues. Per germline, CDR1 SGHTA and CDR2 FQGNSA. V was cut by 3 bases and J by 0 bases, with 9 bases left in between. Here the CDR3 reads CASSFRGSSYEQYF. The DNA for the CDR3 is TGTGCCAGCAGCTTTCGAGGTAGCTCCTACGAGCAGTACTTC.

This chain's CDR3 is CASSSTSRTTDTQYF. Written as DNA, the CDR3 is TGTGCCAGCAGCTCCACTAGCAGAACCACAGATACGCAGTATTTT. The genes are TRBV5-4 and TRBJ2-3, with D tentatively TRBD2 (6 bases). Germline CDR1 SGHNT, CDR2 YYREEE (reference sequence). CDR3 size: 15 residues. V lost 3 bases and J lost 2, with 13 bases in between.